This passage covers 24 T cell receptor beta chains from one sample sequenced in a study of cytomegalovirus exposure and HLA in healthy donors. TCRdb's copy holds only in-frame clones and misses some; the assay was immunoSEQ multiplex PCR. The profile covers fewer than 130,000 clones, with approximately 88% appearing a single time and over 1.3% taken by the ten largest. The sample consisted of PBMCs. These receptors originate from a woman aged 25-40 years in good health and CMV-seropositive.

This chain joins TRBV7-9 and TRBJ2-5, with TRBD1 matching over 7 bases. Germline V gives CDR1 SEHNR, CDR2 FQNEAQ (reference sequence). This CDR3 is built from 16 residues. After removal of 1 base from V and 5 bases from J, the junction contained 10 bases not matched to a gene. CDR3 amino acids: CASSLDATGLGETQYF. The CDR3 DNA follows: TGTGCCAGCAGCTTAGATGCGACAGGGTTAGGCGAGACCCAGTACTTC.

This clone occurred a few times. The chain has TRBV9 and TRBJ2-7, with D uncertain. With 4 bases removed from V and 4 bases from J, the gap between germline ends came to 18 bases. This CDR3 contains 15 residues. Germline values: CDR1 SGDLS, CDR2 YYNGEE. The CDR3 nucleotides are TGTGCCAGCAGCCTTTCCGGGTCAGCCTTATACGAGCAGTACTTC. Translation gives CASSLSGSALYEQYF.

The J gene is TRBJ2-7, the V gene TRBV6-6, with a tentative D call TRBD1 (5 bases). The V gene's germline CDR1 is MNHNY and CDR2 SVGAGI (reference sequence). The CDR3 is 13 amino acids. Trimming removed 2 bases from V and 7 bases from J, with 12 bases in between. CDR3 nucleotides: TGTGCCAGCAGTTACGGGGTAGCAGGGGAGCAGTACTTC. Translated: CASSYGVAGEQYF.

As DNA, the CDR3 is TGCGCCAGCAGCTTGGTCGGGGAGTGGGGCTACACCTTC. Encoded protein: CASSLVGEWGYTF. The chain has TRBV5-1 and TRBJ1-2; D gene uncertain. CDR3 length: 13 amino acids. Germline CDR1 and CDR2: SGHRS and YFSETQ. V lost 0 bases and J lost 8, with 11 bases in between.

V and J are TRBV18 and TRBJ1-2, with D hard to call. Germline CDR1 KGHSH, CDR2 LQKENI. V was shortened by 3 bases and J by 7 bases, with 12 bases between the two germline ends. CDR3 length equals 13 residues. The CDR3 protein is CASSPGSDAGYTF. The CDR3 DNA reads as TGTGCCAGCTCACCGGGGAGCGACGCTGGCTACACCTTC.

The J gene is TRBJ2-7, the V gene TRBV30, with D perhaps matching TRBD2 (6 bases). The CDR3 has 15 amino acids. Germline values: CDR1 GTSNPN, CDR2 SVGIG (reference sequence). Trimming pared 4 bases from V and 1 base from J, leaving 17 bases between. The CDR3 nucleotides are TGTGCCTGGAACCCCGAGGTAGCGGCTTCCTACGAGCAGTACTTC. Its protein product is CAWNPEVAASYEQYF.

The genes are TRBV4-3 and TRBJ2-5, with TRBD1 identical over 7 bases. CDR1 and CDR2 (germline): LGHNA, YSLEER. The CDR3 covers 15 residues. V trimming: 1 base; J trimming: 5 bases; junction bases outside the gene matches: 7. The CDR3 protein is CASSQAYRGKETQYF. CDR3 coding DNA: TGCGCCAGCAGCCAAGCTTACAGGGGAAAGGAGACCCAGTACTTC.

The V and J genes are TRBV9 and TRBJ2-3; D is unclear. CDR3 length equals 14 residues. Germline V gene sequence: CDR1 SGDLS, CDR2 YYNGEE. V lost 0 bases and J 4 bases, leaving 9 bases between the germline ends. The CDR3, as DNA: TGTGCCAGCAGCGTAGTACCCGCGGCAGATACGCAGTATTTT. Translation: CASSVVPAADTQYF.

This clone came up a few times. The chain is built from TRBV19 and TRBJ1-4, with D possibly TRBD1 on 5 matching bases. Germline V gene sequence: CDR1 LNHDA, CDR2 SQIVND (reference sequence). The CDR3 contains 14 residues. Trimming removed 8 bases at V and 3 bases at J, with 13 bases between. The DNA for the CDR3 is TGTGCCAGTGCACCGGGGGTGGCTAATGAAAAACTGTTTTTT. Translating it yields CASAPGVANEKLFF.

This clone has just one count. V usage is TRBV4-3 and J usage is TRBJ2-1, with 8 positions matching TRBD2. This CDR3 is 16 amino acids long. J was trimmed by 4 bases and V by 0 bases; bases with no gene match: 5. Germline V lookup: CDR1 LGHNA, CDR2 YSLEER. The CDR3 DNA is TGCGCCAGCAGCCAAGAAATCAGCGGGGGATACAATGAGCAGTTCTTC. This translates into CASSQEISGGYNEQFF.

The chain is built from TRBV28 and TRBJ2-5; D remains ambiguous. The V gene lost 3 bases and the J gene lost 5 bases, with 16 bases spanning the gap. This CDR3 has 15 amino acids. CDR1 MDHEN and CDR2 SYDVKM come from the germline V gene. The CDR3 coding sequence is TGTGCCAGCAGTTTGAAACCTACCTTTCGTGAGACCCAGTACTTC. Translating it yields CASSLKPTFRETQYF. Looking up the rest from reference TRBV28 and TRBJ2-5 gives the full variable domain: DVKVTQSSRYLVKRTGEKVFLECVQDMDHENMFWYRQDPGLGLRLIYFSYDVKMKEKGDIPEGYSVSREKKERFSLILESASTNQTSMYLCASSLKPTFRETQYFGPGTRLLVL.

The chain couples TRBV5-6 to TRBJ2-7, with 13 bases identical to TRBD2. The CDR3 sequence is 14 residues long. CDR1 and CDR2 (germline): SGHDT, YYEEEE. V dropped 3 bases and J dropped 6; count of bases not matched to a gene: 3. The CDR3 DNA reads TGTGCCAGCAGCTACGGGACTAGCGGGGCCGAGCAGTACTTC. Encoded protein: CASSYGTSGAEQYF.

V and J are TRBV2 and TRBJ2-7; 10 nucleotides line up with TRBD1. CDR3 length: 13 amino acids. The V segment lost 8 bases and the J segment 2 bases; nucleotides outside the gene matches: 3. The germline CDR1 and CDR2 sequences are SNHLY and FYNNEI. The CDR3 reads CASAGTGAYEQYF. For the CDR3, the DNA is TGTGCCAGCGCCGGGACAGGGGCCTACGAGCAGTACTTC.

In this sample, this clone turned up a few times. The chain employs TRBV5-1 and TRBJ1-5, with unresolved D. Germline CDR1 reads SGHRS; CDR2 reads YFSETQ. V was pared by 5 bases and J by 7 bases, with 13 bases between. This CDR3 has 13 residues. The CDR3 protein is CASRAGSGQPQHF. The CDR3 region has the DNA TGCGCCAGCAGAGCCGGGAGTGGGCAGCCCCAGCATTTT.

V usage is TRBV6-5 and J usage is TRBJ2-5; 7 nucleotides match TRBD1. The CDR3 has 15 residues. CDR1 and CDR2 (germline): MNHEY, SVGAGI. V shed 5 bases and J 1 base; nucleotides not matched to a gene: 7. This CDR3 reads CASSHLTGAQETQYF. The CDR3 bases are TGTGCCAGCAGTCACTTAACAGGGGCCCAAGAGACCCAGTACTTC.

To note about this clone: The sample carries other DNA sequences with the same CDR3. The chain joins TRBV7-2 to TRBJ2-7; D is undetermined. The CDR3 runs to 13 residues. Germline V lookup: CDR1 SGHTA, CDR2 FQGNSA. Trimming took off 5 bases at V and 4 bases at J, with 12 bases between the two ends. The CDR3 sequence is CASSLEAEYEQYF. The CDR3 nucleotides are TGTGCCAGCAGCCTCGAGGCAGAGTACGAGCAGTACTTC.

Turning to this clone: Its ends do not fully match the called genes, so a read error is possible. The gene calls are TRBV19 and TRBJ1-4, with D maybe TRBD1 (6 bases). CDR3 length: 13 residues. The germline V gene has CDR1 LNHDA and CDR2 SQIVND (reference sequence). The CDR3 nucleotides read TGTGCCAGTAGTATGGCACAGGGAAATACTCTTGTTTTT. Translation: CASSMAQGNTLVF.

The CDR3 DNA reads as TGTGCCATCCGACAGGGGGGAAATGAAAAACTGTTTTTT. This sequence encodes CAIRQGGNEKLFF. This chain joins TRBV10-3 and TRBJ1-4; 9 bases are a match to TRBD1. The trim removed 8 bases at V and 5 bases at J, leaving 3 bases unmatched. This CDR3 region has 13 residues. Germline values: CDR1 ENHRY, CDR2 SYGVKD.

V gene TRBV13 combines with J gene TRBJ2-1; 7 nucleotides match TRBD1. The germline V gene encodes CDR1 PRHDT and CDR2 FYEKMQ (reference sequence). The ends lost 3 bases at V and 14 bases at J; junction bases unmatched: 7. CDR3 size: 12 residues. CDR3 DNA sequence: TGTGCCAGCAGCTTCGGGACAGCTATTAAGTTCTTC. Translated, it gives CASSFGTAIKFF.

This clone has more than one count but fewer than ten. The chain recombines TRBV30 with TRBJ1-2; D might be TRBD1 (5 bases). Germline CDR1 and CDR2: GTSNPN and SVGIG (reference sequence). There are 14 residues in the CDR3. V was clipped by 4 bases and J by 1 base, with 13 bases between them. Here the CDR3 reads CAWIPGHFNYGYTF. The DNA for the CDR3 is TGTGCCTGGATACCCGGACACTTTAACTATGGCTACACCTTC.

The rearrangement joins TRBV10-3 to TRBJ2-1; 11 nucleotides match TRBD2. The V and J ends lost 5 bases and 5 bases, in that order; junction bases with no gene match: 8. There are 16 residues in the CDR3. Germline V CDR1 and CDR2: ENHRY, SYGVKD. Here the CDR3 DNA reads TGTGCCATCAGTTACCAACTAGCGGGAGTGAACAATGAGCAGTTCTTC. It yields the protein CAISYQLAGVNNEQFF.

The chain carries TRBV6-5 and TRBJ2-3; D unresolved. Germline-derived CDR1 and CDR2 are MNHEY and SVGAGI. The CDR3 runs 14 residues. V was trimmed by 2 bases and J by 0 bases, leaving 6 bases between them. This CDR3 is CASSYGRSTDTQYF. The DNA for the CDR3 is TGTGCCAGCAGTTACGGCAGGAGCACAGATACGCAGTATTTT.

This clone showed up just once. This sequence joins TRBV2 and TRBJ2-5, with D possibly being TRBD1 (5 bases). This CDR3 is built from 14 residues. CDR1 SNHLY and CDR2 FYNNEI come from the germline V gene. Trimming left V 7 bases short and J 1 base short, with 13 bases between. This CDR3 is CASKSTALQETQYF. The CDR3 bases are TGTGCCAGCAAATCGACAGCGCTCCAAGAGACCCAGTACTTC.

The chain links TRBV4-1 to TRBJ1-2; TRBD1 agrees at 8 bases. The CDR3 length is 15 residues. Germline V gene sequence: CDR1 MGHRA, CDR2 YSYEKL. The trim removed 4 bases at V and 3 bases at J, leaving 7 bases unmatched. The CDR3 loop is CASSLDRGGDYGYTF. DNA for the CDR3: TGCGCCAGCAGCCTCGACAGGGGAGGGGACTATGGCTACACCTTC.